This TCR beta chain was captured by sequencing in a study of T cells after yellow fever vaccination. Study-level points and caveats: From the bulk population, abundant clonotypes could contaminate and appear within FACS-sorted repertoires.

TCRdb reprocessed the 5' RACE reads via MiXCR and lists one record per CDR3 protein. Of roughly 310,000 distinct CDR3 sequences in the sample, over 8% were seen once. With 5 bases clipped from V and 3 bases from J, the junction kept 11 bases outside the gene matches. This CDR3 contains 15 residues. Germline CDR1 and CDR2: DFQATT and SNEGSKA (reference sequence). This clonotype was seen ten or more times. Antigen: not known. The source is a man aged 18 to 29 who received the YFV17D yellow fever vaccine. This rearrangement joins TRBV20-1 to TRBJ1-1; 8 bases map to TRBD1. The input for sequencing was PBMCs, taken on the day of the first yellow fever vaccination. CDR3: CSARRQGRGYTEAFF. Here the CDR3 DNA reads TGCAGTGCTCGACGACAGGGGCGCGGGTACACTGAAGCTTTCTTT.